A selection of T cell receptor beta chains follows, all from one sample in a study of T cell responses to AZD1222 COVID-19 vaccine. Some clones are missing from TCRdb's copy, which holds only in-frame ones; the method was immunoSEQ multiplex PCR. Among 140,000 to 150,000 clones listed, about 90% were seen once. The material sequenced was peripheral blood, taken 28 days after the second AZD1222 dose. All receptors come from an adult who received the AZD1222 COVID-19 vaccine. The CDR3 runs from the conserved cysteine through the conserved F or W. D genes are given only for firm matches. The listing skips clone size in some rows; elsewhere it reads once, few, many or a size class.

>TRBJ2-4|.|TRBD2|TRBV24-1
TGTGCCACCAGTGAAACCTTAGCGGGAGGGGCCACGAGGAACATTCAGTACTTC
CATSETLAGGATRNIQYF
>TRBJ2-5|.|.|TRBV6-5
TGTGCCAGCGCCCCAAGAGGGCAACAAGAGACCCAGTACTTC
CASAPRGQQETQYF
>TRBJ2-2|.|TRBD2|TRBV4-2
TGTGCCAGCAGCCAAGATCTCCTAGCGGGCGCGAACACCGGGGAGCTGTTTTTT
CASSQDLLAGANTGELFF
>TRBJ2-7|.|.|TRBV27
TGTGCCAGCAGATCCCCACAGGGTACCGAGCAGTACTTC
CASRSPQGTEQYF
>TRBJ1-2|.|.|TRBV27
TGTGCCAGCAGCAGTTTAAGTCGCCACGCCCTCTATGGCTACACCTTC
CASSSLSRHALYGYTF
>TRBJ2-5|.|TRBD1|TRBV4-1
TGCGCCAGCAGCCAAAAAGGGACAGGGGGCCGGGAGACCCAGTACTTC
CASSQKGTGGRETQYF
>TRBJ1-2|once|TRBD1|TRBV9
TGTGCCAGCAGCTCCGAGCTTAGCGGGACAGGGGTTGGCTACACCTTC
CASSSELSGTGVGYTF
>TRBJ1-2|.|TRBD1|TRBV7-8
TGTGCCAGCAGCTTAGCGGGCAGGGGGGGCTATGGCTACACCTTC
CASSLAGRGGYGYTF
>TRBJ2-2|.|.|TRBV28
TGTGCCAGCAGTTTATGGCAGGGGCCGGGCACCGGGGAGCTGTTTTTT
CASSLWQGPGTGELFF
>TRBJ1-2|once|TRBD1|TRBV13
TGTGCCAGCAGCCCCAGGGGACAGAACTATGGCTACACCTTC
CASSPRGQNYGYTF
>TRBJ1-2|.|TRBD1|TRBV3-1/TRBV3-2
TGTGCCAGCAGCCTGGGGACAGCTAACTATGGCTACACCTTC
CASSLGTANYGYTF
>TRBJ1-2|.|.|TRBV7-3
TGTGCCAGCAGCCCCTCGACCGGAGCCTATGGCTACACCTTC
CASSPSTGAYGYTF
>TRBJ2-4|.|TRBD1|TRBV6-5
TGTGCCAGCAGCCTCCGGACAGGGATGGGGAACATTCAGTACTTC
CASSLRTGMGNIQYF
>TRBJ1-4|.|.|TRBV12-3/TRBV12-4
TGTGCCAGCAGTTTGGGCCGGCCTGAAAAACTGTTTTTT
CASSLGRPEKLFF
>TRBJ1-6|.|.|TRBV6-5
TGTGCCAGCAGTAGGACACTAGAAGGGAATTCACCCCTCCACTTT
CASSRTLEGNSPLHF
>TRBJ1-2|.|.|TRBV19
TGTGCCAGTAGTATACACAGGGACGGTAACTATGGCTACACCTTC
CASSIHRDGNYGYTF
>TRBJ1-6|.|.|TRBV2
TGTGCCAGCAGTGTGGGACGGATAGAAAATTCACCCCTCCACTTT
CASSVGRIENSPLHF
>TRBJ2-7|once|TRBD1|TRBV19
TGTGCCAGTAGTACCCCAGGGGGCCCCTACGAGCAGTACTTC
CASSTPGGPYEQYF
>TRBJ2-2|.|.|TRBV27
TGTGCCAGCAGTTTATTTCGGTTCACCGGGGAGCTGTTTTTT
CASSLFRFTGELFF
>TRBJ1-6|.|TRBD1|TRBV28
TGTGCCAGCAGTCCTGGGACAGGGAATTCACCCCTCCACTTT
CASSPGTGNSPLHF